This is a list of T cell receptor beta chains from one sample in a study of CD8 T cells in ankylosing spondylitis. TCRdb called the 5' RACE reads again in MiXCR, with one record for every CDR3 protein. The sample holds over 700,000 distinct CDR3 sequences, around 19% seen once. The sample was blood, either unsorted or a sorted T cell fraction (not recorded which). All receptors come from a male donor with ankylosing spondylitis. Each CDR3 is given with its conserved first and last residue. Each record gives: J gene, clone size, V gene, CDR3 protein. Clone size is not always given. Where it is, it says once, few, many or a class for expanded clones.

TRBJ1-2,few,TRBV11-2,CASTGLGTSPYGYTF
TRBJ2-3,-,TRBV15,CATSRDTDTQYF
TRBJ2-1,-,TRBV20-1,CSARETGAYNEQFF
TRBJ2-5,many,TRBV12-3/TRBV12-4,CASSPGTGGATETQYF
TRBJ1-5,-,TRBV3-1,CASSADRFQPQHF
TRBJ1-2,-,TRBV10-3,CAISESSVGQAGYTF
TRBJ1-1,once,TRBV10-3,CAINPAGGVNTEAFF
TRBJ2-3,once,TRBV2,CAGKKADTQYF
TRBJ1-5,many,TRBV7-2,CASSLTGGGVNQPQHF
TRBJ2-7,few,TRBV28,CASSLPDRPLSEQYF
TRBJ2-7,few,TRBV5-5,CASSFRLAGGAYYEQYF
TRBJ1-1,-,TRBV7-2,CASSRSQGYTEAFF
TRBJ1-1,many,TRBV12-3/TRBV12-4,CASSPEGRGWATEAFF
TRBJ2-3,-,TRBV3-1,CASSPGLGTGLDTQYF
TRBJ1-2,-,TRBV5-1,CASSFLGGYDYGYTF
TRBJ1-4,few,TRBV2,CASTSGTRGEKLFF
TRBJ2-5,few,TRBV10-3,CAISPAAGGRETQYF